This T cell receptor beta chain emerged from a study of CD8 T cells in ankylosing spondylitis. Study findings and constraints: A TCR beta motif of several highly homologous variants seemed to mark ankylosing spondylitis blood. Peripheral blood held disease-linked clones only at relatively low frequency, and these were CD8+. Reports of some motif variants in reactive arthritis synovial fluid and blood predate this one. The study looked at matched synovial fluid samples from ankylosing spondylitis patients. Disease-linked clones were reported to be significantly enriched there.

Quantitative 5'-RACE with molecular barcodes generated TCR beta libraries. TCRdb independently ran MiXCR on the 5' RACE reads; one entry per CDR3 protein. Of 650,000 to 800,000 distinct CDR3 sequences in the sample, 15% to 20% were seen once. Of note for this clonotype: Its antigen is unidentified.

After removal of 0 bases from V and 8 bases from J, the junction contained 2 bases not matched to a gene. The CDR3 totals 13 residues. Germline loops: CDR1 SGDLS, CDR2 YYNGEE. This clonotype was obtained from a male donor with ankylosing spondylitis. The rearrangement uses TRBV9 and TRBJ2-1; 7 nucleotides agree with TRBD1. Sequenced: blood, either unsorted or a sorted T cell fraction (not recorded which). The CDR3 DNA reads as TGTGCCAGCAGCGTAGCGGGACAGTATGAGCAGTTCTTC. It codes for CASSVAGQYEQFF.